Sequencing of this T cell receptor beta chain was carried out in a study of PD-L1 blockade in urothelial cancer listed by TCRdb under 2017. Background on the whole study: All patients started therapy at some point between 2014 and 2016 and received atezolizumab 1,200 mg intravenously every 3 weeks. Pretreatment tumor samples, along with matched peripheral blood serially collected before and after atezolizumab treatment, were subjected to TCR sequencing. Whole exome sequencing and RNA sequencing of pretreatment tumors were performed alongside TCR sequencing in the same patients. Progression-free survival longer than 6 months counted as durable clinical benefit, and TCR features were additionally tested against both progression-free and overall survival. Some ten patients reached durable clinical benefit, while 20 to 25 patients did not. Pretreatment blood TCR-seq was available for under 35 patients, at least one posttreatment blood collection was obtained for approximately 25 patients, and tumor TCR-seq was available for approximately 25 patients. Blood samples were analyzed 3 weeks after the start of treatment (second dose) and 6 weeks after the start of treatment. The study, an exploratory multi-omic analysis, examined somatic, immune and clinical correlates of response to PD-L1 blockade with atezolizumab in urothelial cancer. Blood samples yielded a median of around 150,000 T cells and roughly 83,000 unique TCRs, with median clonality 0.080. An ECOG performance status of 0 or 1 was recorded for the patients, and 0 to 3 prior chemotherapy regimens had been received by the patients. About nine tenths of the roughly 29 patients were identified as males with urothelial cancer of bladder origin, and a prior smoking history was reported by 18 of 29 patients.

What the authors observed across the whole study: Improved progression-free and overall survival was found to be associated with pretreatment peripheral blood TCR clonality below the median. Greater expansion of tumor-associated TCR clones in peripheral blood 3 weeks after the start of treatment was observed in patients with durable benefit (n of about 20, p = 0.022). Because of the small sample size (n ≈ 27) and the many exploratory analyses performed, the results are intended to be regarded as hypothesis-generating.

A total of around 30 patients with locally advanced or metastatic urothelial carcinoma, treated at Memorial Sloan Kettering on a trial protocol, made up the cohort. Peripheral blood mononuclear cells were collected from each patient pretreatment and during treatment, giving between 1 and 8 total time points per patient. The Qiagen DNeasy Blood extraction kit was used to purify genomic DNA from total PBMCs and from tumor samples. PBMCs were collected pretreatment and during treatment, and were isolated and stored as previously described. Synthetic TCR analog templates were spiked into each PCR so that absolute template abundance could be estimated from read counts. TCRbeta CDR3 regions were amplified from genomic DNA with bias-controlled V and J gene primers using the immunoSEQ assay. Sequencing of rearranged TCRbeta segments was performed at approximately 20X coverage. Processing in the source paper ran as follows. Sequencing errors were corrected by clustering and CDR3s were annotated against IMGT to assign V, D and J genes. Downstream analyses used only productive TCRbeta rearrangements, leaving out any out-of-frame or stop-codon sequences. Clonality was calculated as one minus the Shannon entropy normalized by the log of the number of unique productive sequences. Fisher's exact test with Benjamini-Hochberg correction, at a threshold of adjusted p below 0.01, was used to find clones that differed between time points or between blood and tumor. TCRdb's version of the immuneACCESS table is confined to in-frame rearrangements and falls short of the full clone set. An unresolved V gene accounts for under half of the shortfall where checked; the remainder is of unknown origin. The DNA was the basis for D and trimming; V, J and clone size are from that table. This sample has fewer than 55,000 clones in its table, and around 82% of those were observed once. About 3.3% of the sample is taken by the ten largest.

Details on this clone: Its antigen target is currently unknown. No quality values exist for individual bases; no much larger clone is one base distant.

Deletion took 4 bases off V and 7 bases off J, with a span of 18 bases between the germline ends. CDR3 length: 14 amino acids, cysteine to phenylalanine. Here the CDR3 DNA is all that survives: 42 bases in frame from base 1. CDR1 SGDLS and CDR2 YYNGEE were looked up in the germline V gene. In this chain, TRBV9 is recombined with TRBJ2-7; 7 matching bases give a weak D call of TRBD2. The receptor's source is a man between 65 and 85 years old with urothelial cancer. The specimen comprised PBMCs, sampled around atezolizumab (anti-PD-L1) treatment. The DNA sequence is TGTGCCAGCAGCTGGGGTTCGGGGGGCGGAGAGCAGTACTTC. This translates into CASSWGSGGGEQYF.